This entry lists 22 T cell receptor beta chains sequenced from one sample in a study of T-cell memory formation after mild COVID-19. Using its own MiXCR run on the 5' RACE reads, TCRdb lists one record per CDR3 protein. The sample shows approximately 580,000 distinct CDR3 sequences, about a fifth of them seen only once. Input material: PBMCs or a T cell subset sorted from them (not recorded which). The origin of the receptors is an adult woman who had mild COVID-19 (a few samples of this study predate the infection). Cell type and time point are not known.

V usage is TRBV15 and J usage is TRBJ2-7, with a tentative D call TRBD1 (6 bases). Germline values: CDR1 LNHNV, CDR2 YYDKDF (reference sequence). Trimming took off 7 bases at V and 4 bases at J, with 20 bases between the two ends. The CDR3 spans 15 residues. The CDR3 DNA is TGTGCCACCACTAAACTCGGGGACAAGACTTACGAGCAGTACTTC. Translated: CATTKLGDKTYEQYF.

In its sample, this clonotype was seen many times. J is TRBJ1-2 and V is TRBV20-1; D uncertain. The CDR3 is made up of 14 amino acids. Per germline, CDR1 DFQATT and CDR2 SNEGSKA (reference sequence). The V end was cut by 6 bases, the J end by 3 bases, with 17 bases between. The CDR3 loop reads CSAKQEGLDYGYTF. The CDR3 DNA reads TGCAGTGCCAAACAAGAGGGTCTGGACTATGGCTACACCTTC.

V gene TRBV6-5 combines with J gene TRBJ2-7; 7 nucleotides agree with TRBD2. The ends lost 6 bases at V and 0 bases at J; junction bases unmatched: 8. Germline assignment: CDR1 MNHEY and CDR2 SVGAGI. The CDR3 has 15 residues. The CDR3 loop reads CASSPAGVASYEQYF. In DNA form, the CDR3 reads TGTGCCAGCAGCCCCGCGGGGGTAGCCTCCTACGAGCAGTACTTC.

This clonotype was picked up a small number of times. This chain joins TRBV15 and TRBJ2-7, with TRBD2 matching over 11 bases. Germline trimming cut 8 bases from V and 7 bases from J; bases unmatched to any gene: 13. This CDR3 region has 15 residues. From germline, CDR1 is LNHNV and CDR2 YYDKDF (reference sequence). CDR3 nucleotides: TGTGCCACCGTTGAGTCTCTAGCGGGGGGAAGGGAGCAGTACTTC. Protein product: CATVESLAGGREQYF.

The chain is built from TRBV6-5 and TRBJ1-2; 8 nucleotides agree with TRBD1. The germline gives CDR1 MNHEY, CDR2 SVGAGI. Unmatched junction bases numbered 11, after V lost 5 bases and J lost 3 bases. CDR3 length: 16 amino acids. The CDR3 DNA follows: TGTGCCAGCAGTCCCCTGACAGGGGTGGGTCACTATGGCTACACCTTC. This encodes CASSPLTGVGHYGYTF.

The genes are TRBV24-1 and TRBJ2-1, with 14 bases matching TRBD2. Trimming cost V 5 bases and J 7 bases; bases outside gene matches: 6. This CDR3 region has 16 residues. In germline, CDR1 is KGHDR, CDR2 SFDVKD. The CDR3 is CATSARGTSGRNEQFF. The CDR3 coding sequence is TGTGCCACCAGTGCCCGGGGGACTAGCGGGAGAAATGAGCAGTTCTTC.

V and J are TRBV11-3 and TRBJ2-1, with 9 bases that match TRBD2. Germline loops: CDR1 SGHNT, CDR2 YENEEA. The CDR3 length is 13 residues. Trimming removed 2 bases from V and 14 bases from J; junction bases left unmatched: 7. CDR3 nucleotides: TGTGCCAGCAGCTTATTGGCGGGAGGGGTAGAGTTCTTC. It encodes CASSLLAGGVEFF. The variable domain in full, with the rest retrieved from reference TRBV11-3 and TRBJ2-1, is EAGVVQSPRYKIIEKKQPVAFWCNPISGHNTLYWYLQNLGQGPELLIRYENEEAVDDSQLPKDRFSAERLKGVDSTLKIQPAELGDSAVYLCASSLLAGGVEFFGPGTRLTVL.

The CDR3: CASSVGGVHEQFF. The CDR3 DNA is TGTGCCAGCAGTGTTGGCGGGGTCCATGAGCAGTTCTTC. The gene calls are TRBV2 and TRBJ2-1; TRBD2 might be the D (6 bases). The CDR3 is 13 amino acids. CDR1 is SNHLY and CDR2 is FYNNEI in the germline V gene. Deletions cut 4 bases from V and 8 bases from J, with 12 bases between.

V is TRBV3-1 and J is TRBJ2-3; 8 nucleotides line up with TRBD2. Germline V lookup: CDR1 LGHDT, CDR2 YNNKEL (reference sequence). This CDR3 comprises 14 residues. The trim removed 4 bases at V and 6 bases at J, leaving 6 bases unmatched. CDR3 loop: CASSLGGALDTQYF. CDR3 sequence (DNA): TGTGCCAGCAGCCTCGGGGGGGCCCTCGATACGCAGTATTTT.

The chain combines TRBV10-3 with TRBJ2-5, with 13 positions matching TRBD2. The CDR3 totals 15 residues. Trimming cost V 5 bases and J 2 bases; bases outside gene matches: 2. CDR1 ENHRY and CDR2 SYGVKD come from the germline V gene. The CDR3 DNA reads TGTGCCATCAGTCAGGGACTAGCGGGGCAAGAGACCCAGTACTTC. Translation: CAISQGLAGQETQYF.

The rearrangement links TRBV5-1 to TRBJ2-1; 9 bases align to TRBD2. From germline, CDR1 is SGHRS and CDR2 YFSETQ. The CDR3 sequence is 19 residues long. J lost 2 bases, V lost 5 bases, and 17 bases had no gene match. The CDR3: CASRMEASGLAGTYNEQFF. The DNA of the CDR3 is TGCGCCAGCAGAATGGAGGCCTCAGGGCTAGCGGGGACCTACAATGAGCAGTTCTTC.

The chain combines TRBV4-1 with TRBJ1-6, with 9 bases that match TRBD1. CDR1 and CDR2 from the germline V gene are MGHRA and YSYEKL. The CDR3 extends over 15 amino acids. Losses at the gene ends were 3 bases for V and 7 bases for J; bases not matched to a gene: 4. For the CDR3, the DNA is TGCGCCAGCAGCCAGGGACAGGGATCCAATTCACCCCTCCACTTT. Its protein is CASSQGQGSNSPLHF.

This clonotype was seen a few times. V gene TRBV20-1 combines with J gene TRBJ2-1; D gene ambiguous. Per the germline V gene, CDR1 is DFQATT and CDR2 is SNEGSKA (reference sequence). CDR3 length: 11 amino acids. The V and J ends lost 1 base and 7 bases respectively, with 5 bases between them. CDR3 in DNA: TGCAGTGCTAGAGGAAGGAATGAGCAGTTCTTC. It codes for CSARGRNEQFF.

This clonotype occurred a few times. The CDR3 bases are TGCGCCAGCAGCCAAGGTCTAGGGGCAGGGCAGTCACCCCTCCACTTT. This encodes CASSQGLGAGQSPLHF. The gene calls are TRBV4-3 and TRBJ1-6, with D possibly TRBD1 on 5 matching bases. The CDR3 covers 16 residues. V lost 1 base, J lost 10 bases, and 17 bases lay in between. From germline, CDR1 is LGHNA and CDR2 YSLEER.

This chain connects TRBV5-4 to TRBJ2-1; TRBD2 matches 9 bases. CDR3 length: 14 residues. After removal of 3 bases from V and 8 bases from J, the junction contained 6 bases not matched to a gene. CDR1 and CDR2 from the germline V gene are SGHNT and YYREEE (reference sequence). CDR3 sequence reads: CASSWAGGFDEQFF. CDR3 DNA: TGTGCCAGCAGCTGGGCGGGGGGGTTCGATGAGCAGTTCTTC.

This clonotype was seen more than once but under ten times. DNA for the CDR3: TGCAGTGCCTCACGGGGGAATTCTAAAGAGACCCAGTACTTC. Its protein product is CSASRGNSKETQYF. V and J are TRBV20-1 and TRBJ2-5; tentative D call: TRBD2 (6 bases). From germline, CDR1 is DFQATT and CDR2 SNEGSKA (reference sequence). There are 14 residues in the CDR3. Trimming took off 6 bases at V and 3 bases at J, with 17 bases between the two ends.

The chain is built from TRBV30 and TRBJ1-5, with D uncertain. Germline-derived CDR1 and CDR2 are GTSNPN and SVGIG (reference sequence). This CDR3 comprises 16 residues. V was clipped by 0 bases and J by 2 bases, with 14 bases between them. CDR3 sequence reads: CAWSVRSRAGNQPQHF. CDR3 coding DNA: TGTGCCTGGAGTGTAAGGAGCAGAGCTGGCAATCAGCCCCAGCATTTT.

There are a few counts of this clonotype. The chain is built from TRBV29-1 and TRBJ2-1; perhaps TRBD2 as D (6 bases). V gave up 7 bases and J gave up 10 bases, with 14 bases separating them. CDR3 length equals 11 residues. Germline CDR1 and CDR2: SQVTM and ANQGSEA. Written as DNA, the CDR3 is TGCAGCGGGGTCCAGGGAGGAGAGCAGTTCTTC. This sequence encodes CSGVQGGEQFF.

V is TRBV18 and J is TRBJ1-2, with TRBD1 matching 9 bases. This CDR3 has 17 amino acids. Germline V CDR1 and CDR2: KGHSH, LQKENI. The trim removed 3 bases at V and 6 bases at J, leaving 14 bases unmatched. In DNA, the CDR3 is TGTGCCAGCTCACCTGTCCCGGGACAGGGATCCCGTAATGGCTACACCTTC. This gives the protein CASSPVPGQGSRNGYTF.

This clonotype has more than one count but fewer than ten. The chain couples TRBV20-1 to TRBJ2-7; D possibly corresponds to TRBD2 (6 bases). The CDR3 length is 14 residues. Germline V gene sequence: CDR1 DFQATT, CDR2 SNEGSKA (reference sequence). V lost 3 bases and J lost 3, with 15 bases in between. The CDR3, as DNA: TGCAGTGCTAGGGACACTAGCAACAGCTACGAGCAGTACTTC. Translating it yields CSARDTSNSYEQYF.

V usage is TRBV5-4 and J usage is TRBJ2-5; D is unclear. This CDR3 region has 16 residues. V was shortened by 4 bases and J by 0 bases, with 16 bases between the two germline ends. Germline-derived CDR1 and CDR2 are SGHNT and YYREEE (reference sequence). The chain's CDR3 is CASSPFGPSYQETQYF. DNA for the CDR3: TGTGCCAGCAGCCCCTTCGGACCGAGTTACCAAGAGACCCAGTACTTC.

A few counts support this clonotype. V gene TRBV7-9 combines with J gene TRBJ1-1; D not resolved. Germline V gene lookup returns CDR1 SEHNR and CDR2 FQNEAQ (reference sequence). Trimming left V 3 bases short and J 4 bases short, with 9 bases between. The CDR3 spans 13 residues. The CDR3 spells CASSFEEGTEAFF. The CDR3, as DNA: TGTGCCAGCAGCTTTGAAGAGGGCACTGAAGCTTTCTTT.